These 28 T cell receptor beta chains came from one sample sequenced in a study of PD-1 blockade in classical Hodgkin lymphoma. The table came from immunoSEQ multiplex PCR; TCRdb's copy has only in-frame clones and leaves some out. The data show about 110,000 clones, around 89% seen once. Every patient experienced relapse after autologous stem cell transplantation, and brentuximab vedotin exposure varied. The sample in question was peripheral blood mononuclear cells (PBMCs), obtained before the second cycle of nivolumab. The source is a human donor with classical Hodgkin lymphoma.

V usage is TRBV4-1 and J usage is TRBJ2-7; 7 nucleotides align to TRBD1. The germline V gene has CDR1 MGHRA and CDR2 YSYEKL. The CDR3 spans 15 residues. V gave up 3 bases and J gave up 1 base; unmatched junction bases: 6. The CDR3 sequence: CASSQLPTGSYEQYF. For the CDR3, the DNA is TGCGCCAGCAGCCAGCTACCGACAGGGTCCTACGAGCAGTACTTC.

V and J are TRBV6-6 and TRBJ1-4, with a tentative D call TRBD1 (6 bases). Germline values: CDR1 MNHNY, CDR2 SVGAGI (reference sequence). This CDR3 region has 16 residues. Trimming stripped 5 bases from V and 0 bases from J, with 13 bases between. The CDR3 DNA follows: TGTGCCAGCAGTCCGGACAGATTTGCAACTAATGAAAAACTGTTTTTT. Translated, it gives CASSPDRFATNEKLFF.

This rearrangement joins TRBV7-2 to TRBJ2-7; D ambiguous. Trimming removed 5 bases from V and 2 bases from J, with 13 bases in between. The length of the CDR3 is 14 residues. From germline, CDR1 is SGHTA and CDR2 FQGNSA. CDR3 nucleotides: TGTGCCAGCAGCCGCCAGGACGGAGCCTACGAGCAGTACTTC. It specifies CASSRQDGAYEQYF.

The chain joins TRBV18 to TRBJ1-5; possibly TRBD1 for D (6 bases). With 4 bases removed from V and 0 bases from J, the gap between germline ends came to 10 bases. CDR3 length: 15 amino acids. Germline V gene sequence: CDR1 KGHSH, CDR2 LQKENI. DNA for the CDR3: TGTGCCAGCTCACTACAGGGTTATAGCAATCAGCCCCAGCATTTT. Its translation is CASSLQGYSNQPQHF.

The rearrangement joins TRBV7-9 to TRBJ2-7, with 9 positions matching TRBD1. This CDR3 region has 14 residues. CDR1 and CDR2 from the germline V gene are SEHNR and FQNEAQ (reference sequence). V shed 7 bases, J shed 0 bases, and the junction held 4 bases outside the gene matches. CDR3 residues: CASTQDRGSYEQYF. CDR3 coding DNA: TGTGCCAGCACCCAGGACAGGGGCTCCTACGAGCAGTACTTC.

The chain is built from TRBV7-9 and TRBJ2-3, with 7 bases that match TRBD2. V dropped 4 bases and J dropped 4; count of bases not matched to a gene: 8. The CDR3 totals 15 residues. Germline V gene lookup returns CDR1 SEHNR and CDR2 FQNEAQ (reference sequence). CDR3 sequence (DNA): TGTGCCAGCAGCTCAACCGGGACTACACCAGATACGCAGTATTTT. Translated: CASSSTGTTPDTQYF. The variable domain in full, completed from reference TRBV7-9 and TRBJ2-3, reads DTGVSQNPRHKITKRGQNVTFRCDPISEHNRLYWYRQTLGQGPEFLTYFQNEAQLEKSRLLSDRFSAERPKGSFSTLEIQRTEQGDSAMYLCASSSTGTTPDTQYFGPGTRLTVL.

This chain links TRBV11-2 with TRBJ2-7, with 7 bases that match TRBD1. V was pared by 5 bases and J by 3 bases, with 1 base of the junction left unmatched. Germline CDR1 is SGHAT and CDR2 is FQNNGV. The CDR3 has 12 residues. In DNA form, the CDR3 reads TGTGCCAGCAGCCGACAGGGCTACGAGCAGTACTTC. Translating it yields CASSRQGYEQYF.

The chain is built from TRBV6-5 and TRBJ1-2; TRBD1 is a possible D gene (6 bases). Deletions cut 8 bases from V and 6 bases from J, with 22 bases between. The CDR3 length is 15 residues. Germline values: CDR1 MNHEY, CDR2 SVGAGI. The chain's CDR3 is CASARNHYRVNGYTF. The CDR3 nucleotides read TGTGCCAGCGCTCGTAACCATTACAGGGTAAATGGCTACACCTTC.

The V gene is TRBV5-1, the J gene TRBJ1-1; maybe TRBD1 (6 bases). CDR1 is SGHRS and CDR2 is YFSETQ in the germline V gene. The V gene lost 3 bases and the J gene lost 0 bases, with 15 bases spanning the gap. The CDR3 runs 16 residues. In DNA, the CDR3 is TGCGCCAGCAGCTCCGTCCCCAGGGGTATGAACACTGAAGCTTTCTTT. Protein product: CASSSVPRGMNTEAFF.

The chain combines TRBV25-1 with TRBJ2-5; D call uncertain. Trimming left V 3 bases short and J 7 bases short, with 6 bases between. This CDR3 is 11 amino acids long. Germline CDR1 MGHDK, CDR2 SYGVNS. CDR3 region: CASSEGRTQYF. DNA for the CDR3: TGTGCCAGCAGTGAGGGCCGGACCCAGTACTTC.

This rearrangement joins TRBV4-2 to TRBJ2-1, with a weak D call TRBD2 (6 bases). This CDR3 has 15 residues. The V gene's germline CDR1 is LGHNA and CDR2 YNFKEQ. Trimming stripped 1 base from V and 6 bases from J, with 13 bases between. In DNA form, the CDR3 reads TGTGCCAGCAGCCAAGCGGCGGGATTGGTCAATGAGCAGTTCTTC. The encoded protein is CASSQAAGLVNEQFF.

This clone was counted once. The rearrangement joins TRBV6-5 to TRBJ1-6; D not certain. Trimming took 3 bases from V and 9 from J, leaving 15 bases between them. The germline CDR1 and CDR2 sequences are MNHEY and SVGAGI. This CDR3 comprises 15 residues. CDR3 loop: CASSYEGSHGSPLHF. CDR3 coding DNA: TGTGCCAGCAGTTATGAAGGCAGCCATGGTTCACCCCTCCACTTT.

The CDR3 coding sequence is TGTGCCGGTGGGACTGGTGCCTACAATGAGCAGTTCTTC. This sequence encodes CAGGTGAYNEQFF. This sequence joins TRBV30 and TRBJ2-1; D is perhaps TRBD2 (6 bases). This CDR3 contains 13 residues. Deletions cut 8 bases from V and 2 bases from J, with 13 bases between. Germline V gives CDR1 GTSNPN, CDR2 SVGIG (reference sequence).

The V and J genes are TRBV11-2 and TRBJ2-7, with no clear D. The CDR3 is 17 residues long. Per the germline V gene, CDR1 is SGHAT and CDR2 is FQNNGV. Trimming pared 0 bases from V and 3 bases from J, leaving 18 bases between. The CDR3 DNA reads TGTGCCAGCAGCTTAGAGGCACGAGCGAATCAAGTCTACGAGCAGTACTTC. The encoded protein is CASSLEARANQVYEQYF.

The CDR3 coding sequence is TGTGCCAGCAGCTTAGTCTTGATCCCGGCAGGAGCGAGCTCCTACGAGCAGTACTTC. It encodes CASSLVLIPAGASSYEQYF. The chain uses TRBV7-8 and TRBJ2-7; no definite D call. V lost 1 base to trimming and J lost 0 bases, with 22 bases between them. This CDR3 comprises 19 residues. Germline-derived CDR1 and CDR2 are SGHVS and FQNEAQ.

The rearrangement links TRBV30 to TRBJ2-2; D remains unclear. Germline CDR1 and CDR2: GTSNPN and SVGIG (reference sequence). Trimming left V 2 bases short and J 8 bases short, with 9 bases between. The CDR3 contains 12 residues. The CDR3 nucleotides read TGTGCCTGGAGTAAGGGTAATGGGGAGCTGTTTTTT. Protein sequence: CAWSKGNGELFF.

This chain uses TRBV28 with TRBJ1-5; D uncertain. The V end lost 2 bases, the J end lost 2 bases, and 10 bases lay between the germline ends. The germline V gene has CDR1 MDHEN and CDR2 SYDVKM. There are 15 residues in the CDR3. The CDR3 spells CASSLGPAGNQPQHF. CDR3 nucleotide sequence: TGTGCCAGCAGTTTAGGACCCGCGGGCAATCAGCCCCAGCATTTT.

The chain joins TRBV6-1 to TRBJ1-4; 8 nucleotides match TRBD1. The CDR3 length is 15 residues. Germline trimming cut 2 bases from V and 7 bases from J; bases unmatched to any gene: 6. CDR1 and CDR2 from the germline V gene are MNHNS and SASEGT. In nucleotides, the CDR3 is TGTGCCAGCAGTGAACAGGGGGCGATTGGTGAAAAACTGTTTTTT. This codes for CASSEQGAIGEKLFF.

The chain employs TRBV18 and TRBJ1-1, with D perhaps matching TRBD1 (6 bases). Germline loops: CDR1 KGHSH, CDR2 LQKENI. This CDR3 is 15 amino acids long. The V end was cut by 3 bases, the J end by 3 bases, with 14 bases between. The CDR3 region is CASSPRTGRDTEAFF. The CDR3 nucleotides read TGTGCCAGCTCACCGCGTACAGGGCGCGACACTGAAGCTTTCTTT.

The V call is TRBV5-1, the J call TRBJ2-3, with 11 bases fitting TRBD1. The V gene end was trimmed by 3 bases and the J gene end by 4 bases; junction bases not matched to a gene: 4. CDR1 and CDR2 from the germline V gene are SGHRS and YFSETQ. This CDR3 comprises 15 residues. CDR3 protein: CASSWTGGRADTQYF. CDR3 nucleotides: TGCGCCAGCAGCTGGACAGGGGGCAGGGCAGATACGCAGTATTTT. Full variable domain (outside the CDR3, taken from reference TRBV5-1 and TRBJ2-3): KAGVTQTPRYLIKTRGQQVTLSCSPISGHRSVSWYQQTPGQGLQFLFEYFSETQRNKGNFPGRFSGRQFSNSRSEMNVSTLELGDSALYLCASSWTGGRADTQYFGPGTRLTVL.

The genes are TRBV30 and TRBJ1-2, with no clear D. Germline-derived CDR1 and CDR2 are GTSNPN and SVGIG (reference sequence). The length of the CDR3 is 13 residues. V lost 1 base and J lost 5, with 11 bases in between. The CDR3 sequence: CAWSGTLRYGYTF. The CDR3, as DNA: TGTGCCTGGAGTGGGACCCTTCGGTATGGCTACACCTTC.

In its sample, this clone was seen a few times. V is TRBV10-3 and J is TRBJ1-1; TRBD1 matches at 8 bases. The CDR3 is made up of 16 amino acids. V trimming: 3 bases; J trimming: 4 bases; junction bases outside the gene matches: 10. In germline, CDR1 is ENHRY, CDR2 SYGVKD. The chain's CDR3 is CAISDSGTGGSTEAFF. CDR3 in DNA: TGTGCCATCAGTGATTCCGGAACAGGGGGGAGCACTGAAGCTTTCTTT.

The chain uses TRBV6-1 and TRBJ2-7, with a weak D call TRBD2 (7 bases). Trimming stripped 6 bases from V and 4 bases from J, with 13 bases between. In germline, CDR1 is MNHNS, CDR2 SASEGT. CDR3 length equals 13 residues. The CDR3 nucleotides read TGTGCCAGCAGAAGGGAGGGGGGATACGAGCAGTACTTC. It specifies CASRREGGYEQYF.

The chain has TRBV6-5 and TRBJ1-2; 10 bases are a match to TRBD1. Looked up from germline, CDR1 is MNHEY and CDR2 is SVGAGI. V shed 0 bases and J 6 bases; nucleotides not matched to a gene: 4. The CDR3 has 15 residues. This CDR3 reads CASSYSTGTGDGYTF. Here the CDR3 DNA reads TGTGCCAGCAGTTACTCTACCGGGACAGGGGATGGCTACACCTTC.

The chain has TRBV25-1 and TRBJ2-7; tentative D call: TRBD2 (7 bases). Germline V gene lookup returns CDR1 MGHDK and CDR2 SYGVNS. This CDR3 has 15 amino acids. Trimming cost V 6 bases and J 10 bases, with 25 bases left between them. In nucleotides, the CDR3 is TGTGCCAGCAGCTACACCTGGGGAGGGGGTTATCCCCAGTACTTC. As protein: CASSYTWGGGYPQYF.

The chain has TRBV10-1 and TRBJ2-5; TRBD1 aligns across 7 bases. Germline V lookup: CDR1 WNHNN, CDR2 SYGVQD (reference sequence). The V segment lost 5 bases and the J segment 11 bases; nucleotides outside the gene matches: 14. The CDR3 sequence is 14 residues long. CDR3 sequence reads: CASSLDRVTGEQYF. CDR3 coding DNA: TGCGCCAGCAGTTTAGACAGGGTGACTGGGGAGCAGTACTTC.

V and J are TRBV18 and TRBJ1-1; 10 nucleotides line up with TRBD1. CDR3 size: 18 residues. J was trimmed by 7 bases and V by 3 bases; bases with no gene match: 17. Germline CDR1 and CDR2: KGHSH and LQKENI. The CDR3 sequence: CASSPQTGGPPTYNEAFF. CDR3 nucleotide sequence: TGTGCCAGCTCACCTCAGACAGGGGGCCCTCCGACGTATAATGAAGCTTTCTTT. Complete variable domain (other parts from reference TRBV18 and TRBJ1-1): NAGVMQNPRHLVRRRGQEARLRCSPMKGHSHVYWYRQLPEEGLKFMVYLQKENIIDESGMPKERFSAEFPKEGPSILRIQQVVRGDSAAYFCASSPQTGGPPTYNEAFFGQGTRLTVV.

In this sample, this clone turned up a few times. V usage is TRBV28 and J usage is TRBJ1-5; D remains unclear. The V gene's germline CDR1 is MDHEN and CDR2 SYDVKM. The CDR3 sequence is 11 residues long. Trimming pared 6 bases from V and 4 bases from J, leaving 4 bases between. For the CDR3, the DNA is TGTGCCAGCAGCCTTAATCAGCCCCAGCATTTT. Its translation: CASSLNQPQHF.